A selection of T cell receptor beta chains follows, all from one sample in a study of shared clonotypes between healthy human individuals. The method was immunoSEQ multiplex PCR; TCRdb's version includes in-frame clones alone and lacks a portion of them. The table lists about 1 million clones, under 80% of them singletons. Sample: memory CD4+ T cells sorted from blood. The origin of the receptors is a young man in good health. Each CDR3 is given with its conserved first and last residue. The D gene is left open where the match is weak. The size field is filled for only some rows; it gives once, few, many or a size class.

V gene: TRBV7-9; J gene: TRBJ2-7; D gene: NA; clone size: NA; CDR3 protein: CASTSDSQNEQYF; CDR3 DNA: TGTGCCAGCACGTCAGACAGCCAGAACGAGCAGTACTTC
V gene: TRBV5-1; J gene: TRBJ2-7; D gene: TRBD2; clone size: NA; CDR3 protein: CASSFGSGTSGSYEQYF; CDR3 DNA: TGCGCCAGCAGCTTCGGGTCTGGGACTAGCGGTTCCTACGAGCAGTACTTC
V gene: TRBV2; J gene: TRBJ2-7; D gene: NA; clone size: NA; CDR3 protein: CASRSGGEQYF; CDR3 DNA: TGTGCCAGCAGGTCAGGAGGGGAGCAGTACTTC
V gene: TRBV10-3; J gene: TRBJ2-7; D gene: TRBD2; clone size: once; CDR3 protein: CAISRDYLYEQYF; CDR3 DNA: TGTGCCATCAGCCGGGACTACCTCTACGAGCAGTACTTC
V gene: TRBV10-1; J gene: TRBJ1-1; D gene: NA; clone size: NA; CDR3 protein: CASSGDIRGAEAFF; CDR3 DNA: TGCGCCAGCAGTGGGGACATCAGAGGGGCTGAAGCTTTCTTT
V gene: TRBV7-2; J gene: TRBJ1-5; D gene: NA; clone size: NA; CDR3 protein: CASSPKGGGPAAQHF; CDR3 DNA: TGTGCCAGCAGCCCGAAGGGGGGGGGTCCCGCGGCCCAGCATTTT
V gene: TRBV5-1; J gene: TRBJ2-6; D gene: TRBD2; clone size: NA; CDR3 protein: CASSLVLAGSGANVLTF; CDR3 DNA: TGCGCCAGCAGCTTGGTACTAGCGGGATCTGGGGCCAACGTCCTGACTTTC
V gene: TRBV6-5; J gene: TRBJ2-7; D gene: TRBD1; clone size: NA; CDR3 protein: CASSYKRQGYEQYF; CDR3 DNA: TGTGCCAGCAGTTACAAGCGACAGGGGTACGAGCAGTACTTC
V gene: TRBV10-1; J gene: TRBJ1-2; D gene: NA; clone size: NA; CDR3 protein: CASSVDRGYGYTF; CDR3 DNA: TGCGCCAGCAGTGTAGACAGAGGCTATGGCTACACCTTC
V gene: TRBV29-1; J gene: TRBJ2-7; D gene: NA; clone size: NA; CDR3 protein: CSVRTLLTYEQYF; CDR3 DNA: TGCAGCGTTAGGACATTACTTACCTACGAGCAGTACTTC
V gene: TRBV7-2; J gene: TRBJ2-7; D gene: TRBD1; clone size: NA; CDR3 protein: CASSRTGAHEQYF; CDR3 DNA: TGTGCCAGCAGCCGAACAGGGGCCCACGAGCAGTACTTC
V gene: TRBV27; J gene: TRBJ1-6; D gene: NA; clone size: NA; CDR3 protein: CASSLGSGDINSPLHF; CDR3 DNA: TGTGCCAGCAGTTTAGGGTCAGGGGACATTAATTCACCCCTCCACTTT
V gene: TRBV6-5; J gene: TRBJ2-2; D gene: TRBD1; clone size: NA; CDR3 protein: CASSYSGTGSTGELFF; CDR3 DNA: TGTGCCAGCAGTTACTCGGGGACAGGGAGTACCGGGGAGCTGTTTTTT
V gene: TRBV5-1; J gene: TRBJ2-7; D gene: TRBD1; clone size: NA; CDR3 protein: CASSDRGVSYEQYF; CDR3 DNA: TGCGCCAGCAGCGACAGGGGGGTCAGCTACGAGCAGTACTTC
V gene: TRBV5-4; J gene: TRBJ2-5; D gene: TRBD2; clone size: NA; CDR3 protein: CASSLWTSGSWTQYF; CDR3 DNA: TGTGCCAGCAGCCTCTGGACTAGCGGGAGTTGGACCCAGTACTTC
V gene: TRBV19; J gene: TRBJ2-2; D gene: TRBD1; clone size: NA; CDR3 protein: CASSIYRGRDTGELFF; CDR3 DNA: TGTGCCAGTAGTATTTACAGGGGGCGCGACACCGGGGAGCTGTTTTTT
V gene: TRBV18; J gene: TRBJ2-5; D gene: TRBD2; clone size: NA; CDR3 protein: CASSPRLAQETQYF; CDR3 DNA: TGTGCCAGCTCACCACGACTAGCCCAAGAGACCCAGTACTTC
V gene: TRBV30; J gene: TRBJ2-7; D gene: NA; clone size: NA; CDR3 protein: CAWSVQSAVGQYF; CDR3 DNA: TGTGCCTGGAGTGTACAGAGTGCGGTCGGGCAGTACTTC
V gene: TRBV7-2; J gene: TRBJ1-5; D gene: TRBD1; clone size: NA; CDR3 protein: CASSLQGGNQPQHF; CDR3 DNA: TGTGCCAGCAGCTTACAGGGGGGCAATCAGCCCCAGCATTTT
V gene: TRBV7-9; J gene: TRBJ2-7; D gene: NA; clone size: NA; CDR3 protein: CASSLDSFSEQYF; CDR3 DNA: TGTGCCAGCAGCTTGGACTCCTTTTCCGAGCAGTACTTC
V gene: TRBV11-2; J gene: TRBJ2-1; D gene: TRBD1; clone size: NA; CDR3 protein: CASTSTRTGPSSYNEQFF; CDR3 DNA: TGTGCCAGCACTTCGACACGGACAGGGCCAAGCTCCTACAATGAGCAGTTCTTC
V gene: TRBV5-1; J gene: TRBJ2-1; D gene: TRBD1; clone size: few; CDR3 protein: CASSQTGGASYEQFF; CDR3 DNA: TGCGCCAGCAGCCAAACAGGGGGCGCCTCATATGAGCAGTTCTTC
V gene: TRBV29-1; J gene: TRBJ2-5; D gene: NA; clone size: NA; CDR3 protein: CSVSGLAGAIQETQYF; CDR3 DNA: TGCAGCGTTTCGGGACTTGCGGGGGCAATACAAGAGACCCAGTACTTC
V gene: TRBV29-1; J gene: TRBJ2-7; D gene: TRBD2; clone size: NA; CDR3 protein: CSVEDPGGSSYEQYF; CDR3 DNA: TGCAGCGTTGAAGATCCGGGAGGGTCATCCTACGAGCAGTACTTC
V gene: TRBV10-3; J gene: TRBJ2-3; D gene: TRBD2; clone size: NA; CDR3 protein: CAISPRTSGGTDTQYF; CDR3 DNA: TGTGCCATCAGTCCCAGGACTAGCGGGGGGACAGATACGCAGTATTTT
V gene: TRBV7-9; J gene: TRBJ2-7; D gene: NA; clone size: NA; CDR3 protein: CASSLGGGNTYEQYF; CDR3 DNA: TGTGCCAGCAGCTTAGGTGGAGGGAACACCTACGAGCAGTACTTC
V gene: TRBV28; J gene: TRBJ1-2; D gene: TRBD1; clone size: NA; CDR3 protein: CASSRAGQGGHGYTF; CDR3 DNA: TGTGCCAGCAGCCGAGCGGGACAGGGAGGCCATGGCTACACCTTC